These T cell receptor beta chains were read from a single sample in a study of Graves' ophthalmopathy and Graves' hyperthyroidism. TCRdb processed the multiplex PCR reads anew with MiXCR; each CDR3 protein has one entry. This table has 200,000 to 250,000 distinct CDR3 sequences, around 28% appearing once. The sequencing sample was made of peripheral blood. These receptors all stem from a man aged 45-60 years with Graves' ophthalmopathy. Each CDR3 is given with its conserved first and last residue. The order of the fields is clone size, D gene, J gene, V gene, CDR3 DNA, CDR3 protein. A D gene is named only where the DNA matches it firmly. Some rows have no size entry. The others give once, few or many, or a class for an expanded clone.

>many|.|TRBJ2-7|TRBV12-5
TGTGCTAGTGGTTTGTTTGTTCGGGGGAGAGGCTACGAGCAGTACTTC
CASGLFVRGRGYEQYF
>many|TRBD2|TRBJ2-7|TRBV28
TGTGCCAGCAGTTTAAGTGGCGGGAGCAGCGAGCAGTACTTC
CASSLSGGSSEQYF
>few|.|TRBJ2-2|TRBV2
TGTGCCAGCACGAGGGACGGAAACACCGGGGAGCTGTTTTTT
CASTRDGNTGELFF
>many|.|TRBJ2-5|TRBV20-1
TGCAGTGGACAAATACAAGAGACCCAGTACTTC
CSGQIQETQYF
>many|.|TRBJ1-2|TRBV9
TGTGCCAGCAGCGAGGGAGGACAGAACTATGGCTACACCTTC
CASSEGGQNYGYTF
>.|.|TRBJ2-5|TRBV7-8
TGTGCCAGCAGCTCGGGAGTAGGAGAGACCCAGTACTTC
CASSSGVGETQYF
>.|.|TRBJ1-6|TRBV6-1
TGTGCCAGCAGAGCCGGTGGCGGGGATTCACCCCTCCACTTT
CASRAGGGDSPLHF
>.|TRBD1|TRBJ1-2|TRBV11-2
TGTGCCAGCAGCTTAGATCGGGACAGCCCCACCCAAGCTAATGGCTACACCTTC
CASSLDRDSPTQANGYTF
>many|.|TRBJ1-6|TRBV5-5
TGTGCCAGCAGCTTGACAGATTCACCCCTCCACTTT
CASSLTDSPLHF
>many|.|TRBJ1-1|TRBV3-1
TGTGCCAGCAGCGGTGGGGGGGGCACTGAAGCTTTCTTT
CASSGGGGTEAFF
>.|TRBD1|TRBJ2-5|TRBV6-1
TGTGCCACCAGTGTCTCTGACAGGGGAGAGACCCAGTACTTC
CATSVSDRGETQYF
>many|.|TRBJ1-1|TRBV30
TGTGCCTGGAGTCAAGCTGGGGTGGGAACTGAAGCTTTCTTT
CAWSQAGVGTEAFF
>many|.|TRBJ2-2|TRBV28
TGTGCCAGCAGTTTATCTGAAGGGGAGCTGTTTTTT
CASSLSEGELFF
>many|.|TRBJ2-4|TRBV6-1
TGTGCCAGCAGAGAGATGCCAAGACAGAGGTATGACATTCAGTACTTC
CASREMPRQRYDIQYF
>.|.|TRBJ1-1|TRBV6-5
TGTGCCAGCAGTTACTTTATGGGTGAAGCTTTCTTT
CASSYFMGEAFF
>.|TRBD1|TRBJ2-7|TRBV28
TGTGCCAGCACCACCGGGACAGCATCCTACGAGCAGTACTTC
CASTTGTASYEQYF
>many|.|TRBJ2-2|TRBV27
TGTGCCAGCAGTCCCTTTTGGGGGGTCGGGGAGCTGTTTTTT
CASSPFWGVGELFF
>.|.|TRBJ1-1|TRBV7-2
TGTGCCAGCAGCTTAGCGGCAGGGTCAAGGATGAACACTGAAGCTTTCTTT
CASSLAAGSRMNTEAFF
>few|.|TRBJ1-2|TRBV24-1
TGTGCCACCAGTGACACCGGACCGTCTAGGGAGGAGGGCTACACCTTC
CATSDTGPSREEGYTF
>.|TRBD1|TRBJ1-1|TRBV6-5
TGTGCCAGCAGTTCGGACAGGGGGCGGCGGGCTTTCTTT
CASSSDRGRRAFF
>many|TRBD2|TRBJ2-4|TRBV30
TGTGCCTGGAGTGGTGGTAGCGGGAGGCGGCACATTCAGTACTTC
CAWSGGSGRRHIQYF
>.|.|TRBJ2-5|TRBV12-3/TRBV12-4
TGTGCCAGCAGTTTAAGCGGAGATATCACGGCGACCCAGTACTTC
CASSLSGDITATQYF
>many|.|TRBJ2-7|TRBV12-3/TRBV12-4
TGTGCCAGCAGTTTAGACACCTACGAGCAGTACTTC
CASSLDTYEQYF
>many|.|TRBJ1-6|TRBV2
TGTGCCAGCATCCCGGGGGCAAGGGATTCACCCCTCCACTTT
CASIPGARDSPLHF
>many|.|TRBJ1-1|TRBV12-5
TGTGCTAGTGGTAAAGACAGTGGGGCGTTCACTGAAGCTTTCTTT
CASGKDSGAFTEAFF
>many|.|TRBJ2-5|TRBV11-2
TGTGCCAGCAGCAAGGCTAGCGAATGGACCCAGTACTTC
CASSKASEWTQYF
>.|.|TRBJ1-3|TRBV2
TGTGCCAGCAGTCAGGACACTGGAAACACCATATATTTT
CASSQDTGNTIYF
>many|.|TRBJ1-2|TRBV3-1
TGTGCCAGCAGCCAAACACAGAACTATGGCTACACCTTC
CASSQTQNYGYTF
>.|.|TRBJ2-7|TRBV7-2
TGTGCCAGCAGCTTATTAAATGTTGGCAGTGGGGAGCAGTACTTC
CASSLLNVGSGEQYF